Detailed here is one T cell receptor (beta chain). What it recognizes is unknown. The sample comes from a study of long-term antiretroviral therapy in people with HIV. Study-level results: Regardless of time point, clones expanded before ART dominated the repertoire.

Ahead of DNA extraction, samples held about 0.95-11 million cryopreserved PBMC each. Runs used v3.0 of the immunoSEQ assay and were done at survey level. The study targeted 40,000-50,000 T-cell genomes per sample in sequencing. Using immunoSEQ multiplex PCR, the repertoire was profiled, and TCRdb retains in-frame clones only, with some absent. The sample includes 15,000 to 20,000 clones, more than 75% of them seen just once. V trimming: 5 bases; J trimming: 5 bases; junction bases outside the gene matches: 10. Germline V gene lookup returns CDR1 LNHDA and CDR2 SQIVND (reference sequence). This CDR3 contains 15 residues.

The source material was unsorted PBMCs, sampled 6.9 years after starting antiretroviral therapy. The chain links TRBV19 to TRBJ2-7, with TRBD1 identical over 9 bases. The origin of this receptor is a man in his forties or fifties with HIV. The CDR3 sequence: CASSVRDRVLDEQYF. The CDR3 region has the DNA TGTGCCAGTAGTGTCCGGGACAGGGTACTCGACGAGCAGTACTTC.